The 19 T cell receptor beta chains in this list originate from one sample, sequenced in a study of T-cell reconstitution after alpha-beta-depleted transplantation in children. Unique molecular identifiers were used in preparing the TCRbeta library. Via MiXCR, TCRdb re-called the PCR reads, giving one row per CDR3 protein. The data contain over 450,000 distinct CDR3 sequences, roughly a tenth of them singletons. Here the sequenced sample was PBMCs, taken before TCRalphabeta/CD19-depleted stem cell transplant. These receptors originate from a child aged 2 to 10 with inherited bone marrow failure, due to receive a stem cell transplant.

This clonotype was recorded at least ten times. This chain uses TRBV12-3 or TRBV12-4 with TRBJ2-4; a weak D match, TRBD2 (6 bases). The V gene lost 2 bases and the J gene lost 1 base, with 15 bases spanning the gap. The CDR3 spans 17 residues. The CDR3 loop reads CASSLPRLGEAKNIQYF. The CDR3 DNA is TGTGCCAGCAGTTTACCCCGACTAGGGGAGGCCAAAAACATTCAGTACTTC.

This clonotype was seen repeatedly, ten times or more. The genes are TRBV5-1 and TRBJ2-7; D is uncertain. The CDR3 is 13 amino acids. CDR1 is SGHRS and CDR2 is YFSETQ in the germline V gene. V shed 1 base and J shed 5 bases, with 10 bases lying between them. The CDR3: CASSLLVGNEQYF. The CDR3 DNA is TGCGCCAGCAGCTTGCTTGTGGGGAACGAGCAGTACTTC.

The rearrangement links TRBV24-1 to TRBJ1-5; TRBD1 might be the D (6 bases). V was clipped by 7 bases and J by 6 bases, with 24 bases between them. Germline V lookup: CDR1 KGHDR, CDR2 SFDVKD. CDR3 size: 17 residues. The CDR3 nucleotides read TGTGCCACCAGCCAAGAGGGGGGAGGGGTACTCGGTCAGCCCCAGCATTTT. Protein: CATSQEGGGVLGQPQHF.

This clonotype was seen a few times. The chain joins TRBV5-1 to TRBJ2-7; D is ambiguous. V lost 0 bases to trimming and J lost 7 bases, with 14 bases between them. The CDR3 covers 14 residues. Per the germline V gene, CDR1 is SGHRS and CDR2 is YFSETQ. The CDR3 region is CASSLEGFAKEQYF. In DNA, the CDR3 is TGCGCCAGCAGCTTGGAAGGTTTTGCTAAAGAGCAGTACTTC.

The rearrangement links TRBV7-2 to TRBJ1-3, with D unclear. Trimming cost V 6 bases and J 4 bases, with 7 bases left between them. CDR1 is SGHTA, CDR2 FQGNSA, per germline. The CDR3 is 12 residues long. The CDR3 DNA reads as TGTGCCAGCAGTGCCAGGGGAAACACCATATATTTT. This encodes CASSARGNTIYF. The entire variable domain, with the rest obtained from reference TRBV7-2 and TRBJ1-3, is as follows: GAGVSQSPSNKVTEKGKDVELRCDPISGHTALYWYRQSLGQGLEFLIYFQGNSAPDKSGLPSDRFSAERTGGSVSTLTIQRTQQEDSAVYLCASSARGNTIYFGEGSWLTVV.

This clonotype appeared many times. The genes are TRBV13 and TRBJ2-1; 7 nucleotides match TRBD2. Germline V gene lookup returns CDR1 PRHDT and CDR2 FYEKMQ (reference sequence). Trimming removed 4 bases from V and 5 bases from J; junction bases left unmatched: 5. This CDR3 region has 14 residues. The CDR3 sequence: CASSSGLPNNEQFF. The DNA of the CDR3 is TGTGCCAGCAGCTCGGGACTACCGAACAATGAGCAGTTCTTC.

Many counts were recorded for this clonotype. V usage is TRBV10-3 and J usage is TRBJ2-7, with 10 bases matching TRBD2. V was pared by 3 bases and J by 6 bases, with 11 bases of the junction left unmatched. The length of the CDR3 is 16 residues. Germline loops: CDR1 ENHRY, CDR2 SYGVKD. In DNA form, the CDR3 reads TGTGCCATCAGTGAATCCCAAGCGGGAGGGCCGCTCGAGCAGTACTTC. Protein sequence: CAISESQAGGPLEQYF.

This clonotype was seen repeatedly, ten times or more. The rearrangement joins TRBV10-3 to TRBJ2-2; D is ambiguous. Germline V gives CDR1 ENHRY, CDR2 SYGVKD. Trimming cost V 0 bases and J 2 bases, with 13 bases left between them. The CDR3 loop spans 17 amino acids. The CDR3 DNA reads as TGTGCCATCAGTGAGTCGACTCAACACTTCAACACCGGGGAGCTGTTTTTT. The encoded protein is CAISESTQHFNTGELFF.

With respect to this clonotype: A single base separates this from a much larger clone, so it may be a read error. The CDR3 DNA reads as TGCAGTGCTAGAGATCTCTTTGGGATCAATCAGCCCCAGCATTTT. Amino acid sequence: CSARDLFGINQPQHF. The rearrangement links TRBV20-1 to TRBJ1-5; D is unclear. Per germline, CDR1 DFQATT and CDR2 SNEGSKA (reference sequence). V was trimmed by 0 bases and J by 3 bases, leaving 12 bases between them. The CDR3 contains 15 residues.

At least ten counts were recorded for this clonotype. This chain links TRBV9 with TRBJ1-1; 7 nucleotides line up with TRBD1. This CDR3 spans 19 amino acids. Germline CDR1 reads SGDLS; CDR2 reads YYNGEE. The trim removed 2 bases at V and 3 bases at J, leaving 19 bases unmatched. CDR3 coding DNA: TGTGCCAGCAGCGTCCCAACGGGCGGGCAGGGGGTTGGGGACACTGAAGCTTTCTTT. As protein: CASSVPTGGQGVGDTEAFF. The variable domain in full, with the rest retrieved from reference TRBV9 and TRBJ1-1, is DSGVTQTPKHLITATGQRVTLRCSPRSGDLSVYWYQQSLDQGLQFLIQYYNGEERAKGNILERFSAQQFPDLHSELNLSSLELGDSALYFCASSVPTGGQGVGDTEAFFGQGTRLTVV.

Ten or more counts support this clonotype. The chain uses TRBV5-4 and TRBJ2-3; 8 bases align to TRBD2. Trimming at V came to 5 bases and at J to 0 bases, leaving 26 bases not matched to a gene. CDR1 is SGHNT and CDR2 is YYREEE in the germline V gene (reference sequence). This CDR3 contains 22 residues. The DNA for the CDR3 is TGTGCCAGCAGTGGCCCGAAGAGGCTTAGCGGGGCAGCCAGATCTAGCACAGATACGCAGTATTTT. Protein: CASSGPKRLSGAARSSTDTQYF.

This clonotype appeared many times. The chain is built from TRBV28 and TRBJ2-2, with D hard to call. Trimming pared 8 bases from V and 0 bases from J, leaving 16 bases between. Looked up from germline, CDR1 is MDHEN and CDR2 is SYDVKM. The CDR3 sequence is 16 residues long. The CDR3 DNA reads as TGTGCCAGCCGACCCTACGTGGACCCGAACACCGGGGAGCTGTTTTTT. It is translated as CASRPYVDPNTGELFF.

This clonotype was seen only a few times. The chain is built from TRBV3-1 and TRBJ2-3; D remains unclear. The CDR3 sequence is 16 residues long. The germline V gene encodes CDR1 LGHDT and CDR2 YNNKEL (reference sequence). The ends were cut back, 3 bases at V and 2 bases at J, with 15 bases in the middle. CDR3 amino acids: CASSHTSGFDTDTQYF. The DNA of the CDR3 is TGTGCCAGCAGCCACACCAGTGGGTTTGACACAGATACGCAGTATTTT.

This clonotype occurred many times. This chain links TRBV30 with TRBJ2-3, with D possibly being TRBD1 (5 bases). This CDR3 has 14 residues. CDR1 is GTSNPN and CDR2 is SVGIG in the germline V gene (reference sequence). V dropped 4 bases and J dropped 5 bases, with 16 bases sitting between them. CDR3 loop: CAWTQGFSGDTQYF. The CDR3 nucleotides are TGTGCCTGGACTCAGGGATTTTCCGGAGATACGCAGTATTTT. Together with reference TRBV30 and TRBJ2-3, the CDR3 gives the full variable domain: SQTIHQWPATLVQPVGSPLSLECTVEGTSNPNLYWYRQAAGRGLQLLFYSVGIGQISSEVPQNLSASRPQDRQFILSSKKLLLSDSGFYLCAWTQGFSGDTQYFGPGTRLTVL.

This clonotype was picked up many times. One end of the junction does not line up with germline, which may come from a read error. This chain connects TRBV5-1 to TRBJ2-7, with TRBD2 as a possible D gene (6 bases). CDR1 and CDR2 from the germline V gene are SGHRS and YFSETQ. This CDR3 is 14 amino acids long. DNA of the CDR3: TGTGCCAGCAGCTTAGCGGCCGGGTCCTACGAGCAGTACTTC. This sequence encodes CASSLAAGSYEQYF. The entire variable domain, with the rest obtained from reference TRBV5-1 and TRBJ2-7, is as follows: KAGVTQTPRYLIKTRGQQVTLSCSPISGHRSVSWYQQTPGQGLQFLFEYFSETQRNKGNFPGRFSGRQFSNSRSEMNVSTLELGDSALYLCASSLAAGSYEQYFGPGTRLTVT.

This clonotype has ten or more counts. V and J are TRBV6-2 or TRBV6-3 and TRBJ2-3; 7 bases match TRBD2. The CDR3 runs to 14 residues. CDR1 is MNHEY, CDR2 SVGEGT, per germline. Germline trimming cut 8 bases from V and 3 bases from J; bases unmatched to any gene: 8. CDR3 in DNA: TGTGCCAGCGATCCGGCGGGAGCAACAGATACGCAGTATTTT. Translated, it gives CASDPAGATDTQYF.

This clonotype was found many times. V is TRBV4-1 and J is TRBJ2-1, with unresolved D. The CDR3 length is 14 residues. CDR1 is MGHRA and CDR2 is YSYEKL in the germline V gene. Trimming left V 0 bases short and J 8 bases short, with 11 bases between. The CDR3 loop reads CASSQDVSRDEQFF. The CDR3 bases are TGCGCCAGCAGCCAAGATGTTAGTCGGGATGAGCAGTTCTTC.

This clonotype was counted between two and nine times. The chain links TRBV5-1 to TRBJ2-3, with D maybe TRBD2 (6 bases). The V and J ends lost 0 bases and 0 bases respectively, with 14 bases between them. This CDR3 spans 17 amino acids. The germline V gene has CDR1 SGHRS and CDR2 YFSETQ. The CDR3 DNA sequence: TGCGCCAGCAGCTTGGCCGGGGGTGGGCGAAGCACAGATACGCAGTATTTT. Protein sequence: CASSLAGGGRSTDTQYF.

The genes are TRBV20-1 and TRBJ2-7, with TRBD2 as a possible D gene (5 bases). Germline loops: CDR1 DFQATT, CDR2 SNEGSKA (reference sequence). The CDR3 loop spans 11 amino acids. V lost 3 bases and J 4 bases, leaving 7 bases between the germline ends. The CDR3 coding sequence is TGCAGTGCTAGGGAGGTATACGAGCAGTACTTC. Translation gives CSAREVYEQYF.